This is a list of T cell receptor beta chains from one sample in a study of radiation and T cells in renal cell carcinoma. The table came from immunoSEQ multiplex PCR; TCRdb's copy has only in-frame clones and leaves some out. The sample includes 120,000 or so clones, about 81% seen only once; the top ten take 1.5% to 2%. Sequenced material: blood, taken from a patient whose treatment included radiotherapy and nephrectomy. These receptors came from a woman aged 60-75 years with renal cell carcinoma. The CDR3 runs from the conserved cysteine through the conserved F or W. Each record gives: clone size, D gene, J gene, V gene, CDR3 protein, CDR3 DNA. A D gene is named only where the DNA matches it firmly. Clone size appears in some rows only: once, few, many, or a class for an expanded clone.

- TRBD2 TRBJ2-7 TRBV6-5 CASSYGLAAYEQYF TGTGCCAGCAGTTACGGACTAGCGGCCTACGAGCAGTACTTC
- TRBD1 TRBJ2-3 TRBV28 CASSFGQGTDTQYF TGTGCCAGCAGTTTTGGACAGGGAACAGATACGCAGTATTTT
- TRBD1 TRBJ2-5 TRBV5-4 CASSPGTVQETQYF TGTGCCAGCAGCCCGGGGACAGTACAAGAGACCCAGTACTTC
- - TRBJ1-1 TRBV9 CASSPGVRLNTEAFF TGTGCCAGCAGCCCTGGGGTCAGACTGAACACTGAAGCTTTCTTT
- - TRBJ2-5 TRBV28 CASSLGGRALPYQETQYF TGTGCCAGCAGTTTGGGGGGTCGGGCCCTTCCGTACCAAGAGACCCAGTACTTC
few - TRBJ1-1 TRBV5-6 CASSRALNTEAFF TGTGCCAGCAGCCGGGCCCTGAACACTGAAGCTTTCTTT
- - TRBJ2-2 TRBV6-1 CASTALKWELFF TGTGCCAGCACCGCTTTAAAGTGGGAGCTGTTTTTT
- TRBD1 TRBJ2-5 TRBV7-2 CASSPRGGAQTQYF TGTGCCAGCAGCCCAAGAGGGGGCGCCCAGACCCAGTACTTC
- - TRBJ1-2 TRBV5-1 CASSPATAALYGYTF TGCGCCAGCAGCCCAGCGACAGCGGCCCTCTATGGCTACACCTTC
few TRBD1 TRBJ2-7 TRBV27 CASSATGGVYEQYF TGTGCCAGCAGTGCGACAGGGGGCGTCTACGAGCAGTACTTC
few - TRBJ2-7 TRBV2 CASSDWTRYEQYF TGTGCCAGCAGTGACTGGACCCGCTACGAGCAGTACTTC
- TRBD1 TRBJ2-3 TRBV9 CASSADRVFPDTQYF TGTGCCAGCAGCGCAGACAGGGTTTTCCCAGATACGCAGTATTTT
- - TRBJ2-3 TRBV10-3 CAIKEAPGLTDTQYF TGTGCCATCAAAGAGGCGCCAGGCCTCACAGATACGCAGTATTTT
- - TRBJ2-2 TRBV19 CASKVGGPAGELFF TGTGCCAGTAAGGTGGGGGGACCGGCCGGGGAGCTGTTTTTT
- - TRBJ2-2 TRBV6-5 CASSYGQYTGELFF TGTGCCAGCAGTTACGGGCAATACACCGGGGAGCTGTTTTTT
- - TRBJ2-1 TRBV11-3 CASSLGQGGSGSNSYNEQFF TGTGCCAGCAGCTTGGGACAGGGCGGTAGCGGGAGTAACTCCTACAATGAGCAGTTCTTC
- TRBD2 TRBJ2-1 TRBV7-9 CASSLARASGRVMQFF TGTGCCAGCAGCTTAGCGCGGGCTAGCGGGAGAGTTATGCAGTTCTTC
- - TRBJ2-7 TRBV5-5 CASSLYPSYEQYF TGTGCCAGCAGCCTGTACCCTTCCTACGAGCAGTACTTC
- TRBD1 TRBJ2-5 TRBV29-1 CSVGKGAGETQYF TGCAGCGTTGGTAAGGGGGCAGGAGAGACCCAGTACTTC
- TRBD2 TRBJ2-2 TRBV19 CASRRGLADTGELFF TGTGCCAGTAGGAGGGGACTAGCGGACACCGGGGAGCTGTTTTTT
- - TRBJ2-1 TRBV19 CASNTGGEQFF TGTGCCAGTAATACCGGGGGTGAGCAGTTCTTC
- - TRBJ2-2 TRBV27 CASSLSEGSTGELFF TGTGCCAGCAGTTTGTCGGAGGGGAGCACCGGGGAGCTGTTTTTT
once TRBD1 TRBJ2-7 TRBV30 CAWRPTWTGVGEQYF TGTGCCTGGAGACCTACCTGGACAGGGGTGGGCGAGCAGTACTTC
- - TRBJ1-5 TRBV19 CASSSRQVIEFQPQHF TGTGCCAGTAGTTCACGACAGGTAATAGAGTTTCAGCCCCAGCATTTT
once - TRBJ2-1 TRBV6-5 CASSYADSFNEQFF TGTGCCAGCAGTTACGCGGACAGCTTCAATGAGCAGTTCTTC
- - TRBJ1-2 TRBV28 CASSSYGYGYTF TGTGCCAGCAGTTCATACGGGTATGGCTACACCTTC
few TRBD2 TRBJ2-3 TRBV18 CASPPGGERSTDTQYF TGTGCCAGCCCACCGGGGGGGGAACGAAGCACAGATACGCAGTATTTT
- - TRBJ2-7 TRBV7-2 CASTNPPSYEQYF TGTGCCAGCACCAATCCCCCATCCTACGAGCAGTACTTC
- - TRBJ2-7 TRBV6-6 CASRRPEPYEQYF TGTGCCAGCAGAAGACCAGAACCCTACGAGCAGTACTTC